This T cell receptor (beta chain) was identified during a study of shared clonotypes between healthy human individuals. The wider study: Three men and a couple of women, aged 18 to 49, were donors.

Here immunoSEQ multiplex PCR was the method, and the copy in TCRdb shows in-frame clones only, minus some. The sample shows 2,500,000 or so clones, 80% to 95% of them seen only once. As regards this clone: What it binds is unknown.

General observations from the study: The four-donor shared clonotypes exceeded non-shared clonotypes in generation probability, with non-shared ones scoring lower.

This CDR3 region has 13 residues. Germline V gene lookup returns CDR1 KGHSH and CDR2 LQKENI. V was trimmed by 6 bases and J by 4 bases, leaving 10 bases between them. The specimen was naive CD4+ T cells from PBMCs. Subset defined: CD45RA+ positively selected. The receptor was derived from a man aged 18 to 30 in good health. Some clones in this sample may be carry-over from other donors' samples. This sequence joins TRBV18 and TRBJ1-5; D remains unclear. CDR3 region: CASSFDLNQPQHF. The CDR3 nucleotides are TGTGCCAGCTCTTTCGACCTTAATCAGCCCCAGCATTTT.